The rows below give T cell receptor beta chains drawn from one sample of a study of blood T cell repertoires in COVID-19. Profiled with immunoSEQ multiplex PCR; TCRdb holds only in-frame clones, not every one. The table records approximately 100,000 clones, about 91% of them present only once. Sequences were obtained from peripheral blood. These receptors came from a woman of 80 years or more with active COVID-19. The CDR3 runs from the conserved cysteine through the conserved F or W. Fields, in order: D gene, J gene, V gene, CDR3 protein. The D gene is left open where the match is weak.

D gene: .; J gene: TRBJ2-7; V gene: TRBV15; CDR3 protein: CATSSSYSSYEQYF
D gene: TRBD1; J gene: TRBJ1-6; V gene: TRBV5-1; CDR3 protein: CASSGTGYNSPLHF
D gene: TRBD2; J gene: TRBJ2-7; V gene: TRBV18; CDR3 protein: CASSPTSGGSYEQYF
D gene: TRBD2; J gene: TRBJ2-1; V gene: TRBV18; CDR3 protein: CASSPRRREKNEQFF
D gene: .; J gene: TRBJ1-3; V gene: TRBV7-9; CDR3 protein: CASSSGDGNTIYF
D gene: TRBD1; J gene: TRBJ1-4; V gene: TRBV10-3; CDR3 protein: CAISESRDRGEKLFF
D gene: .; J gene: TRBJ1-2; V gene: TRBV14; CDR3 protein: CASSQGRQDYGYTF
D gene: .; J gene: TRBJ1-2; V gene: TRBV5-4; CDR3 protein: CASSLEAVFNYGYTF
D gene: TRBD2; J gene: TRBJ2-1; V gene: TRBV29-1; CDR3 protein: CSAQRFGTSNYNEQFF
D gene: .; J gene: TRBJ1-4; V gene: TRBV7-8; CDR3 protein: CASARGPGEKLFF
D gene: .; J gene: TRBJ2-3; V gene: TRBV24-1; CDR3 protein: CATSDSSDTQYF
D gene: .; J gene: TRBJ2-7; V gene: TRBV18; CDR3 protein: CASSPTSYEQYF
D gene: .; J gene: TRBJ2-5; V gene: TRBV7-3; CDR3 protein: CASSPPGLAWETQYF
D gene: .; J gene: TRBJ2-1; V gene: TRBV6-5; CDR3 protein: CASSSSVEQFF
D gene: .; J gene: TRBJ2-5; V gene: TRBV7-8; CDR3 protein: CASSLLQGFGETQYF
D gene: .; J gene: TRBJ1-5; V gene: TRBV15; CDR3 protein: CATSQGSYSNQPQHF
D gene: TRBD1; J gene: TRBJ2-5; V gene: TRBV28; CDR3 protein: CASRGQFFQETQYF
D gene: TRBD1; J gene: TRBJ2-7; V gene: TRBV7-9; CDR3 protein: CASSLAGGMGEQYF
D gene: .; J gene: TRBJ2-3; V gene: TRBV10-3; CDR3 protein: CAISGAGTLDTQYF
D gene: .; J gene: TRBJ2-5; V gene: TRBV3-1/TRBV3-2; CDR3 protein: CASSQSDREETQYF
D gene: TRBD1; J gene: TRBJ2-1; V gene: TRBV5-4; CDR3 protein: CASSGKDRGDNEQFF
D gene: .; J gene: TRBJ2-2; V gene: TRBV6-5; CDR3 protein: CASNGYTGELFF
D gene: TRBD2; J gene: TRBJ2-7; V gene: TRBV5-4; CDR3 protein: CASSLRSGGSVDEQYF
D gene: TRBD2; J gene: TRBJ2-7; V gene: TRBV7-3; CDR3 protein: CASSLGVSGRYEQYF
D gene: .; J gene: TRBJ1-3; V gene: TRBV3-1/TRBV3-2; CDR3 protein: CASSRGGLSSGNTIYF
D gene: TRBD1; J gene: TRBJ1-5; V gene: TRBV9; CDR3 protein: CASSVGAGGGNQPQHF
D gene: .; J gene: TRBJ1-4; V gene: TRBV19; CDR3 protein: CASSSRGAATNEKLFF
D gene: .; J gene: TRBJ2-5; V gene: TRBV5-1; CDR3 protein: CASSLQGSETQYF
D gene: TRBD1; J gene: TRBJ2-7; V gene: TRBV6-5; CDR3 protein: CASSTFRDRLEQYF
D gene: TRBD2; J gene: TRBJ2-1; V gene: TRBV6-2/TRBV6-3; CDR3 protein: CASSYSLAGHNEQFF
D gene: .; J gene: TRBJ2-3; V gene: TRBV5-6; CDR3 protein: CASLGGPSTDTQYF
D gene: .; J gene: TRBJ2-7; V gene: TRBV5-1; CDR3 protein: CASSLDGASPYEQYF
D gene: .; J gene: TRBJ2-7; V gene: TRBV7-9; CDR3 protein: CASSQGRQTSYEQYF
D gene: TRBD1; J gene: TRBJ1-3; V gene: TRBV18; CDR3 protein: CASSPDVTGSGNTIYF
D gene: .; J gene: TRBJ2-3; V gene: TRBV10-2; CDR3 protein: CASSERAEAGKTDTQYF
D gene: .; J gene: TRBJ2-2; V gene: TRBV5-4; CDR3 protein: CASSLNTGELFF
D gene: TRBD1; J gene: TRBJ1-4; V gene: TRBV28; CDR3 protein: CASSSWGQGAEKLFF
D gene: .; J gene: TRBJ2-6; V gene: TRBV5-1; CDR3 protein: CASSLEMQGSSGANVLTF
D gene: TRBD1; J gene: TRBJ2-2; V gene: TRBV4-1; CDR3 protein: CASSRPGTGMNTGELFF
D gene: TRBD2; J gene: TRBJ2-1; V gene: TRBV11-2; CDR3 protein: CASSLAGLAGGGEQFF
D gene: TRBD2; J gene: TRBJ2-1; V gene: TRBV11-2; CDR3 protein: CASSTGLAGKNEQFF